These T cell receptor beta chains were read from a single sample in a study of technical replicates of blood from several donors. Assay used: immunoSEQ multiplex PCR; TCRdb lists only in-frame clones, some missing. The sample lists around 70,000 clones; about 92% were seen once. Material: T cells isolated from PBMCs. These receptors all stem from a human donor in good health. Both conserved end residues are part of each CDR3. Fields, in order: D gene, V gene, J gene, clone size, CDR3 DNA, CDR3 protein. A D gene is named only where the DNA matches it firmly. Size is stated for part of the rows, as once, few or many counts, or as a class when the clone is expanded.

d_gene: -; v_gene: TRBV5-1; j_gene: TRBJ1-6; abundance: -; CDR3nt: TGCGCCAGCAGTTCACTAGGGGGGGGCTTGGCACCCCTCCACTTT; CDR3aa: CASSSLGGGLAPLHF
d_gene: -; v_gene: TRBV2; j_gene: TRBJ1-2; abundance: -; CDR3nt: TGTGCCAGCAGTGAACGGGACTATGGCTACACCTTC; CDR3aa: CASSERDYGYTF
d_gene: -; v_gene: TRBV5-6; j_gene: TRBJ1-1; abundance: few; CDR3nt: TGTGCCAGCAGCCCACCAGTCGTAGGACAGATGAACACTGAAGCTTTCTTT; CDR3aa: CASSPPVVGQMNTEAFF
d_gene: -; v_gene: TRBV6-1; j_gene: TRBJ1-5; abundance: -; CDR3nt: TGTGCCAGCGGGCCGGCGTGGTATAGCAATCAGCCCCAGCATTTT; CDR3aa: CASGPAWYSNQPQHF
d_gene: TRBD1; v_gene: TRBV7-9; j_gene: TRBJ2-5; abundance: -; CDR3nt: TGTGCCTCAGGACAGGGGTTAGGAGAGACCCAGTACTTC; CDR3aa: CASGQGLGETQYF
d_gene: TRBD1; v_gene: TRBV4-1; j_gene: TRBJ1-5; abundance: -; CDR3nt: TGCGCCAGCAGCCACTTGACAGGGGGTAATCAGCCCCAGCATTTT; CDR3aa: CASSHLTGGNQPQHF
d_gene: -; v_gene: TRBV5-1; j_gene: TRBJ1-1; abundance: -; CDR3nt: TGCGCCAGCAGCTTGGGACAGTCGAACACTGAAGCTTTCTTT; CDR3aa: CASSLGQSNTEAFF
d_gene: -; v_gene: TRBV2; j_gene: TRBJ2-7; abundance: -; CDR3nt: TGTGCCAGCAGTGAAGGGGGAGGATCGTCCTACGAGCAGTACTTC; CDR3aa: CASSEGGGSSYEQYF
d_gene: -; v_gene: TRBV28; j_gene: TRBJ1-5; abundance: -; CDR3nt: TGTGCCAGCAGGCCTGGACAAGTCAATCAGCCCCAGCATTTT; CDR3aa: CASRPGQVNQPQHF
d_gene: TRBD2; v_gene: TRBV15; j_gene: TRBJ2-5; abundance: -; CDR3nt: TGTGCCACCAGCAGAGTCGGAGATAGCGGGAGCCCAACTAAGCAAGAGACCCAGTACTTC; CDR3aa: CATSRVGDSGSPTKQETQYF
d_gene: TRBD1; v_gene: TRBV6-5; j_gene: TRBJ2-1; abundance: once; CDR3nt: TGTGCCAGCAGTCCAGACAGGGTTGGGTACAATGAGCAGTTCTTC; CDR3aa: CASSPDRVGYNEQFF
d_gene: -; v_gene: TRBV2; j_gene: TRBJ2-3; abundance: once; CDR3nt: TGTGCCAGCAAGGACATGACTGGCGCCGATACGCAGTATTTT; CDR3aa: CASKDMTGADTQYF
d_gene: TRBD2; v_gene: TRBV2; j_gene: TRBJ2-3; abundance: -; CDR3nt: TGTGCCAGCAGCCGGACCCCGACTAGCGGGAGAAGCACAGATACGCAGTATTTT; CDR3aa: CASSRTPTSGRSTDTQYF
d_gene: -; v_gene: TRBV21-1; j_gene: TRBJ1-1; abundance: -; CDR3nt: TGTGCCAGCAGCAAAGAAGACAGGCGGCGCATCGAGGTCCGAGAAACTGAAGCTTTCTTT; CDR3aa: CASSKEDRRRIEVRETEAFF
d_gene: TRBD2; v_gene: TRBV28; j_gene: TRBJ2-7; abundance: -; CDR3nt: TGTGCCAGCAGTGCTAGCGGGGGGTATTGGGAGCAGTACTTC; CDR3aa: CASSASGGYWEQYF
d_gene: TRBD2; v_gene: TRBV5-1; j_gene: TRBJ2-3; abundance: -; CDR3nt: TGCGCCAGCAGTCGATCTAGCGGGGGGTGGCCAGATACGCAGTATTTT; CDR3aa: CASSRSSGGWPDTQYF